One T cell receptor beta chain is described in this entry. The antigen it binds to is not known. Base qualities are not provided; no much larger clone lies one nucleotide away. The data originate from a study of blood T cell repertoires in COVID-19 (dated by TCRdb to 2018 to 2020). Concerning the study at large: Collaborator samples came from the United States, Italy and Spain and covered acute and convalescent phases of COVID-19. The material from the prospective study consisted of cDNA or gDNA derived from T cells, B-cell-depleted T cells, or PBMCs. Deeply sampled blood TCRbeta repertoires from subjects exposed to, actively infected with, or recovered from COVID-19 were included in the dataset. The repertoires were released in a freely available public database meant as a resource for research on the immune response to SARS-CoV-2. Samples were obtained from the ongoing ImmuneRACE study (first 160 participants) and from over 1,000 subjects provided by 6 global collaborators. Sample metadata almost always included a de-identified subject ID, COVID-19 status, age in years and sex. HLA class I and class II types, where available, came from metadata supplied by the sample provider rather than from assay-based typing.

Study-wide conclusions, independent of this receptor: Clinical and demographic metadata were provided uncurated, with the amount varying by source and participant.

Another Seattle source contributed samples from volunteer blood donors who had recovered from COVID-19. The collaborating institutions used their own protocols to collect whole blood in K2EDTA tubes. For TCRbeta analysis, collaborators shipped samples in one of three forms: frozen whole blood, isolated PBMCs, or DNA extracted from either of those sample types. Cut back by 0 bases and 1 base, the V and J ends lie 8 bases apart. The germline V gene encodes CDR1 SGDLS and CDR2 YYNGEE. The CDR3, from cysteine to phenylalanine, totals 15 residues. CDR3 DNA is the only sequence kept; it has 45 bases, read in frame from the first base. The immunoSEQ Assay, a bias-controlled multiplex PCR, was used to amplify TCRbeta CDR3 regions from genomic DNA. Under the source paper's analysis protocol: Within the assay, amplification of reference gene primers was used to estimate how many nucleated cells each sample contained. Sequence reads were collapsed and filtered to measure the absolute abundance of every unique TCRbeta CDR3 rearrangement. For each sample, productive Simpson clonality was calculated as the square root of Simpson's diversity index over productive rearrangements. Sourced from immuneACCESS, this table was stored by TCRdb with only in-frame sequences that have V and J called. A share of the clones is absent; for the studies checked, an unresolved V gene accounts for under half, and the remainder has no known explanation. V and J calls plus clone size are reproduced from that table; the DNA served to infer D and trimming. The sample profile shows a few hundred thousand clones; roughly nine tenths of them were found once. About 4.5% of the sample is taken by the ten largest.

Input material: peripheral blood. This TCR was sampled from a woman aged 40 to 55 who had recovered from COVID-19. The V and J segments used are TRBV9 and TRBJ2-1; a weak D assignment points to TRBD2 (5 bases agree). CDR3 protein: CASSVVQRSYNEQFF. The DNA sequence follows: TGTGCCAGCAGCGTAGTTCAGCGGTCCTACAATGAGCAGTTCTTC. Joined to the reference TRBV9 and TRBJ2-1 proteins, this CDR3 gives the full variable domain: DSGVTQTPKHLITATGQRVTLRCSPRSGDLSVYWYQQSLDQGLQFLIQYYNGEERAKGNILERFSAQQFPDLHSELNLSSLELGDSALYFCASSVVQRSYNEQFFGPGTRLTVL.